The clone carrying this T cell receptor (beta chain) was picked up a small number of times. Its antigen is still unknown. TCRdb processed the 5' RACE reads anew with MiXCR; each CDR3 protein has one entry. Of over 600,000 distinct CDR3 sequences in the sample, under 20% were seen once. This sample was taken from a study of CD8 T cells in ankylosing spondylitis. General study points: Ankylosing spondylitis blood seemed to carry a telltale TCR beta motif made of under 10 highly homologous variants.

The receptor comes from a male donor with ankylosing spondylitis. Sequencing input: blood, either unsorted or a sorted T cell fraction (not recorded which).

CDR3 sequence: CASSQQTGNAFF. The CDR3 nucleotides are TGTGCCAGCAGCCAACAGACAGGGAATGCTTTCTTT. The chain carries TRBV4-2 and TRBJ1-1, with 7 bases aligning to TRBD1. The CDR3 sequence is 12 residues long. Germline values: CDR1 LGHNA, CDR2 YNFKEQ. J lost 11 bases, V lost 2 bases, and 5 bases had no gene match.